This T cell receptor (beta chain) was sequenced during a study of shared clonotypes between healthy human individuals (TCRdb year 2020). Regarding the complete study: The cohort included three men and a couple of women between 18 and 49 years of age. For each donor, three plates each were used for CD4 naive and CD4 memory, two plates were used for CD8 naive, and one plate was used for CD8 memory. To estimate repertoire size and how much clonotypes are shared between individuals, the study performed deep sequencing of blood TCR repertoires from a handful of healthy adults. To increase sequencing depth and limit assay-specific biases, different laboratories used diverse techniques to prepare libraries and sequence TCR repertoires. Leukapheresis yielded between about 0.85 and 10 billion PBMCs per donor.

General conclusions and limits of the study: Larger estimated clonotype richness was generally found for naive subsets than for memory subsets. The small number of donors limited the genetic and exposure-history diversity represented. Sampling was limited to blood, and TCR repertoires in tissue likely differ from TCR repertoires in blood. Based on pairwise subsampling, the degree of clonotype sharing among donors was expected to be affected by sequencing depth. Across a handful of donors, around 5% of naive CD4, around 3.3% of naive CD8, under 2.5% of memory CD4, and about 0.44% of memory CD8 clonotypes were shared. Compared with non-shared clonotypes, clonotypes shared by all four sorted-subset donors had higher generation probabilities. Rarefaction of sorted-subset datasets indicated incomplete sequencing despite the large sequencing depth.

TCR CDR3 regions were amplified from genomic DNA by multiplex PCR using the deep immunoSEQ assay. Genomic DNA extracted from each cell subset was distributed evenly over all wells of several immunoSEQ 96-well plates, and each plate served as one replicate. For sorted subsets, 150 to 250 ng genomic DNA, equal to 30,000 or so T cell genomes, was loaded into each replicate PCR. Purified libraries were measured with a Qubit 3.0 fluorometer, size-checked on a Bioanalyzer 2100, and measured again with the KAPA Library Quantification kit. Every immunoSEQ 96-well plate was sequenced on a separate single-read 150-cycle Illumina NextSeq 550 flow cell. In the source study's methods: Because the immunoSEQ output held only junctional sequences and lacked quality scores, the filtering could not match the filtering applied to full-length reads. Sequences were annotated with PyIR, a Python wrapper for IgBLAST v1.9, and V/J genes and CDR3 were assigned using IMGT germline references. Any read was removed if the V/J assignment was weak (E-value above 1e-6), the CDR3 was missing, or the read contained stop codons, out-of-frame junctions, or ambiguous translated residues. V3J clonotypes were defined as sequences sharing the same inferred V gene, J gene, and CDR3 amino acid sequence. The percentage overlap between two repertoires was calculated by dividing the number of shared unique clonotypes by the size of the smaller repertoire. RTK rarefaction, the Chao1 estimator, and Recon v2.1 estimates of unobserved clonotypes were used to assess repertoire richness. OLGA was used to compute generation probabilities for all TCRbeta clonotypes that the gDNA method yielded from several donors. TCRdb's version of the immuneACCESS table is confined to in-frame rearrangements and falls short of the full clone set. An unresolved V gene accounts for under half of the shortfall where checked; the remainder is of unknown origin. V, J and clone size were drawn from that table, and D and trimming were deduced from the DNA. The table for this sample lists approximately 1,500,000 clones; about 98% of them were counted only once. The top ten clones comprise less than 0.55% of the sample.

This clone appeared once. Its antigen is currently not known. The record has no base qualities; no much larger clone is one base away. The germline V gene (reference sequence) supplies CDR1 GTSNPN and CDR2 SVGIG. From cysteine to phenylalanine, the CDR3 is 16 amino acids long. CDR3 DNA only is kept here, 48 bases in frame from base 1. V ends up 0 bases short and J 5 bases short, with an unmatched junction base count of 11. The donors were healthy, HIV-negative adults with no recently reported acute infections or vaccinations. Every donor was a Caucasian adult residing in Nashville, Tennessee, USA. Magnetic negative selection was used to enrich CD4+ T cells, after which naive cells were positively selected on CD45RA and the negative fraction became the memory subset. Blood was obtained by leukapheresis, after which PBMCs were separated by Ficoll-Histopaque density gradient centrifugation and cryopreserved in liquid nitrogen vapor phase. Purity and quantity of every magnetically sorted T cell population were checked by analytical flow cytometry. Genomic DNA was isolated from every sorted fraction and measured by UV absorbance on a Nanodrop 2000c.

Here the chain combines TRBV30 and TRBJ2-7; 9 central bases correspond to TRBD1. This receptor was taken from a man aged 25 to 40 in good health. The sequenced sample was naive CD4+ T cells sorted from blood. The cell subset or site label, read with the paper, signifies: CD45RA+ positively selected. For the CDR3, the sequence is CAWSVEGGTGSDEQYF. The DNA is as follows: TGTGCCTGGAGTGTTGAAGGGGGGACAGGGTCCGACGAGCAGTACTTC.